Presented here are 32 T cell receptor beta chains from one specimen sequenced in a study of blood T cell repertoires in COVID-19. Only in-frame clones appear in the TCRdb table, and some are missing; sequencing was by immunoSEQ multiplex PCR. This table holds 150,000 to 200,000 clones, around 80% found once. Sequencing used peripheral blood. The source of these receptors is a woman in her seventies with acute or convalescent COVID-19.

The V call is TRBV7-6, the J call TRBJ2-7; 8 nucleotides agree with TRBD1. Looked up from germline, CDR1 is SGHVS and CDR2 is FNYEAQ. Trimming took 2 bases from V and 5 from J; bases not matched to a gene: 11. The CDR3 is made up of 16 amino acids. The CDR3 DNA follows: TGTGCCAGCAGCTTATTCGACAGGGGACAAGAGGACGAGCAGTACTTC. This codes for CASSLFDRGQEDEQYF.

The chain has TRBV19 and TRBJ2-1; 8 positions match TRBD2. This CDR3 has 17 amino acids. CDR1 is LNHDA, CDR2 SQIVND, per germline (reference sequence). V trimming: 4 bases; J trimming: 2 bases; junction bases outside the gene matches: 10. The CDR3 loop reads CASSSPLAGQTYNEQFF. CDR3 nucleotides: TGTGCCAGTAGTAGCCCCCTAGCGGGCCAAACCTACAATGAGCAGTTCTTC.

In its sample, this clone was seen a few times. The chain carries TRBV4-2 and TRBJ1-2; D is perhaps TRBD1 (5 bases). Trimming took off 1 base at V and 4 bases at J, with 19 bases between the two ends. The germline CDR1 and CDR2 sequences are LGHNA and YNFKEQ. The CDR3 sequence is 17 residues long. The CDR3 loop is CASSQVHLGGETYGYTF. In DNA form, the CDR3 reads TGTGCCAGCAGCCAAGTTCATCTGGGGGGAGAGACCTATGGCTACACCTTC.

V gene TRBV7-2 combines with J gene TRBJ1-5; D is perhaps TRBD1 (5 bases). The CDR3 has 13 amino acids. V lost 1 base, J lost 12 bases, and 13 bases lay in between. From germline, CDR1 is SGHTA and CDR2 FQGNSA. The DNA of the CDR3 is TGTGCCAGCAGCTTAGTAGAATTACAGGACCAGCATTTT. Translation: CASSLVELQDQHF.

The rearrangement uses TRBV30 and TRBJ1-3; D gene ambiguous. CDR3 length equals 14 residues. CDR1 GTSNPN and CDR2 SVGIG come from the germline V gene (reference sequence). The V end lost 0 bases, the J end lost 1 base, and 7 bases lay between the germline ends. The chain's CDR3 is CAWSVSGSGNTIYF. The CDR3 DNA reads TGTGCCTGGAGTGTATCGGGGTCTGGAAACACCATATATTTT.

The V call is TRBV6-2 or TRBV6-3, the J call TRBJ2-7; 8 bases map to TRBD2. CDR1 MNHEY and CDR2 SVGEGT come from the germline V gene. The CDR3 covers 16 residues. With V trimmed by 1 base and J by 3 bases, 8 bases remained unmatched. CDR3 sequence: CASSYFGGGSGYEQYF. CDR3 DNA: TGTGCCAGCAGTTACTTCGGGGGGGGCAGCGGCTACGAGCAGTACTTC.

The CDR3 sequence: CASSLGGLAGTDTQYF. The CDR3 region has the DNA TGCGCCAGCAGCTTGGGCGGGCTAGCGGGGACAGATACGCAGTATTTT. The chain carries TRBV5-1 and TRBJ2-3; TRBD2 aligns across 9 bases. The germline V gene has CDR1 SGHRS and CDR2 YFSETQ. The CDR3 consists of 16 residues. The V and J ends lost 0 bases and 3 bases, in that order; junction bases with no gene match: 5.

The CDR3 loop is CASSLGRLGQETQYF. The CDR3 bases are TGTGCCAGCAGCTTAGGAAGGCTAGGCCAAGAGACCCAGTACTTC. This sequence joins TRBV7-2 and TRBJ2-5; no clear D gene. The length of the CDR3 is 15 residues. V gave up 1 base and J gave up 1 base, with 10 bases separating them. CDR1 and CDR2 from the germline V gene are SGHTA and FQGNSA.

The chain combines TRBV3-1 (or the pseudogene TRBV3-2) with TRBJ2-5; 7 bases align to TRBD2. Germline V gene data show CDR1 as LGHDT and CDR2 as YNNKEL (reference sequence). The CDR3 covers 14 residues. The V gene end was trimmed by 7 bases and the J gene end by 0 bases; junction bases not matched to a gene: 5. Here the CDR3 DNA reads TGTGCCAGCACGCCCGGGGGGTACCAAGAGACCCAGTACTTC. Protein sequence: CASTPGGYQETQYF.

This clone was counted only a few times. V is TRBV5-4 and J is TRBJ1-1; D is perhaps TRBD1 (6 bases). The CDR3 length is 14 residues. Looked up from germline, CDR1 is SGHNT and CDR2 is YYREEE (reference sequence). V was clipped by 6 bases and J by 4 bases, with 16 bases between them. The chain's CDR3 is CASTSGGAFTEAFF. The CDR3 bases are TGTGCCAGCACCTCTGGGGGGGCGTTCACTGAAGCTTTCTTT.

A few counts support this clone. CDR3 protein: CASSLVVFGTSGTYNEQFF. The CDR3 DNA sequence: TGCGCCAGCAGCCTGGTAGTCTTTGGGACTAGCGGGACCTACAATGAGCAGTTCTTC. This chain uses TRBV4-3 with TRBJ2-1; TRBD2 agrees at 13 bases. The germline V gene encodes CDR1 LGHNA and CDR2 YSLEER. The CDR3 contains 19 residues. V was clipped by 4 bases and J by 2 bases; unmatched bases: 11.

The rearrangement uses TRBV3-1 (or the pseudogene TRBV3-2) and TRBJ1-1; D gene uncertain. V dropped 1 base and J dropped 8 bases, with 8 bases sitting between them. The CDR3 has 12 amino acids. Germline V gene lookup returns CDR1 LGHDT and CDR2 YNNKEL (reference sequence). The DNA for the CDR3 is TGTGCCAGCAGCCAAGCGGGAACGGAAGCTTTCTTT. Protein sequence: CASSQAGTEAFF.

In its sample, this clone was seen a few times. The chain carries TRBV12-3 or TRBV12-4 and TRBJ2-7, with no clear D. Trimming cost V 6 bases and J 9 bases, with 15 bases left between them. The CDR3 covers 12 residues. CDR3: CASSFELVWQYF. CDR3 DNA sequence: TGTGCCAGCAGCTTCGAGCTGGTTTGGCAGTACTTC.

The rearrangement uses TRBV5-4 and TRBJ2-5, with 10 positions matching TRBD1. Trimming removed 4 bases from V and 4 bases from J; junction bases left unmatched: 10. The CDR3 runs 16 residues. Germline CDR1 and CDR2: SGHNT and YYREEE (reference sequence). The CDR3 sequence: CASSPRDRGRGETQYF. The CDR3 DNA reads TGTGCCAGCAGCCCACGGGACAGGGGTCGGGGAGAGACCCAGTACTTC.

The J gene is TRBJ1-3, the V gene TRBV28; weak D call: TRBD1 (6 bases). Trimming took off 7 bases at V and 0 bases at J, with 10 bases between the two ends. CDR1 MDHEN and CDR2 SYDVKM come from the germline V gene. The CDR3 is made up of 14 amino acids. CDR3 sequence reads: CASNRESSGNTIYF. In DNA form, the CDR3 reads TGTGCCAGCAACAGGGAAAGCTCTGGAAACACCATATATTTT.

The chain combines TRBV30 with TRBJ2-3; 10 nucleotides match TRBD2. V lost 6 bases and J lost 6; bases outside the gene matches: 3. The CDR3 has 12 amino acids. From germline, CDR1 is GTSNPN and CDR2 SVGIG (reference sequence). The CDR3, as DNA: TGTGCCTGTAGCGGGGGGAGGGATACGCAGTATTTT. Translated, it gives CACSGGRDTQYF. The full variable domain, its missing parts supplied by reference TRBV30 and TRBJ2-3, is SQTIHQWPATLVQPVGSPLSLECTVEGTSNPNLYWYRQAAGRGLQLLFYSVGIGQISSEVPQNLSASRPQDRQFILSSKKLLLSDSGFYLCACSGGRDTQYFGPGTRLTVL.

The chain has TRBV6-4 and TRBJ2-7; tentative D call: TRBD2 (5 bases). V was trimmed by 2 bases and J by 7 bases, leaving 12 bases between them. This CDR3 is 13 amino acids long. Germline V gene sequence: CDR1 MRHNA, CDR2 SNTAGT. The CDR3 is CASSDGIGDEQYF. In DNA form, the CDR3 reads TGTGCCAGCAGTGACGGGATCGGGGATGAGCAGTACTTC.

This clone has only a few counts. This rearrangement joins TRBV18 to TRBJ2-3, with D possibly TRBD1 on 6 matching bases. Germline V CDR1 and CDR2: KGHSH, LQKENI. V was trimmed by 1 base and J by 1 base, leaving 9 bases between them. The CDR3 sequence is 15 residues long. The CDR3 DNA reads TGTGCCAGCTCACCACGGGACACCGGCACAGATACGCAGTATTTT. Protein sequence: CASSPRDTGTDTQYF.

In DNA form, the CDR3 reads TGTGCCAGCAGAGGGGGAGTTAATGAAAAACTGTTTTTT. As protein: CASRGGVNEKLFF. The chain couples TRBV6-5 to TRBJ1-4; possibly TRBD1 for D (6 bases). Looked up from germline, CDR1 is MNHEY and CDR2 is SVGAGI. Trimming left V 6 bases short and J 4 bases short, with 9 bases between. The CDR3 contains 13 residues.

The rearrangement uses TRBV29-1 and TRBJ2-3; 8 positions match TRBD2. CDR3 size: 14 residues. V lost 2 bases, J lost 1 base, and 2 bases stayed unmatched. The germline CDR1 and CDR2 sequences are SQVTM and ANQGSEA. CDR3 nucleotide sequence: TGCAGCGTTGAACGTAGCGGGGGCACAGATACGCAGTATTTT. Translated, it gives CSVERSGGTDTQYF.

This chain joins TRBV29-1 and TRBJ2-1; 9 nucleotides align to TRBD1. With 6 bases clipped from V and 6 bases from J, the junction kept 6 bases outside the gene matches. Per the germline V gene, CDR1 is SQVTM and CDR2 is ANQGSEA. The CDR3 has 13 residues. The DNA of the CDR3 is TGCAGCGTGGTACAGGGGGCAGGCAATGAGCAGTTCTTC. Protein: CSVVQGAGNEQFF.

This chain uses TRBV18 with TRBJ1-3; possible D gene TRBD1, 5 bases. Germline V gene sequence: CDR1 KGHSH, CDR2 LQKENI. The CDR3 is 16 amino acids. V was cut by 3 bases and J by 4 bases, with 16 bases left in between. The CDR3 DNA sequence: TGTGCCAGCTCACCCGCACAGGTATCGGGCGGAAACACCATATATTTT. It yields the protein CASSPAQVSGGNTIYF. The whole variable domain, remainder taken from reference TRBV18 and TRBJ1-3, is NAGVMQNPRHLVRRRGQEARLRCSPMKGHSHVYWYRQLPEEGLKFMVYLQKENIIDESGMPKERFSAEFPKEGPSILRIQQVVRGDSAAYFCASSPAQVSGGNTIYFGEGSWLTVV.

The J gene is TRBJ2-5, the V gene TRBV19; 7 bases are a match to TRBD1. The CDR3 runs 15 residues. Trimming cost V 4 bases and J 5 bases; bases outside gene matches: 10. CDR1 is LNHDA and CDR2 is SQIVND in the germline V gene (reference sequence). The CDR3 bases are TGTGCCAGTAGTACGTCCCGGGACAGTCGGGAGACCCAGTACTTC. Its protein product is CASSTSRDSRETQYF.

This chain uses TRBV28 with TRBJ2-7; D remains unclear. In germline, CDR1 is MDHEN, CDR2 SYDVKM. Deletions cut 6 bases from V and 0 bases from J, with 15 bases between. The CDR3 is made up of 15 amino acids. The CDR3 DNA sequence: TGTGCCAGCAGAAATCAACAATTAAACTCCTACGAGCAGTACTTC. Its protein is CASRNQQLNSYEQYF.

The J gene is TRBJ1-1, the V gene TRBV11-2, with no clear D. V was pared by 2 bases and J by 4 bases, with 11 bases between. Germline lookup yields CDR1 SGHAT and CDR2 FQNNGV. The CDR3 is made up of 14 amino acids. The CDR3 region is CASSLSQLFTEAFF. In nucleotides, the CDR3 is TGTGCCAGCAGCTTATCCCAGTTGTTCACTGAAGCTTTCTTT. The full variable domain, in which reference TRBV11-2 and TRBJ1-1 provide the parts outside the CDR3, is EAGVAQSPRYKIIEKRQSVAFWCNPISGHATLYWYQQILGQGPKLLIQFQNNGVVDDSQLPKDRFSAERLKGVDSTLKIQPAKLEDSAVYLCASSLSQLFTEAFFGQGTRLTVV.

The J gene is TRBJ1-2, the V gene TRBV28; 7 bases agree with TRBD1. V was pared by 1 base and J by 1 base, with 6 bases of the junction left unmatched. CDR1 is MDHEN, CDR2 SYDVKM, per germline. This CDR3 has 16 amino acids. The CDR3 here is CASSLSKTGVNYGYTF. In nucleotides, the CDR3 is TGTGCCAGCAGTTTATCGAAAACAGGGGTTAACTATGGCTACACCTTC.

V and J are TRBV10-3 and TRBJ1-6, with D hard to call. CDR3 size: 12 residues. Trimming removed 9 bases from V and 5 bases from J, with 8 bases in between. CDR1 and CDR2 from the germline V gene are ENHRY and SYGVKD. The CDR3 is CAIRQDNSPLHF. The CDR3 coding sequence is TGTGCCATTAGACAAGATAATTCACCCCTCCACTTT.

This clone was picked up one time. The V call is TRBV5-5, the J call TRBJ2-7; 7 bases are a match to TRBD1. The CDR3 contains 12 residues. Germline V lookup: CDR1 SGHKS, CDR2 YYEKEE (reference sequence). Losses at the gene ends were 4 bases for V and 8 bases for J; bases not matched to a gene: 6. DNA for the CDR3: TGTGCCAGCAGCCAAACAGGGGCCAAGCAGTACTTC. Translation: CASSQTGAKQYF.

This clone has only one observation. The rearrangement joins TRBV7-2 to TRBJ2-3; 14 bases agree with TRBD2. Germline lookup yields CDR1 SGHTA and CDR2 FQGNSA. This CDR3 has 18 amino acids. V dropped 6 bases and J dropped 0; count of bases not matched to a gene: 8. CDR3 sequence reads: CASRPWTSGRTSTDTQYF. The CDR3 coding sequence is TGTGCCAGCAGGCCCTGGACTAGCGGGAGGACTAGCACAGATACGCAGTATTTT.

The chain employs TRBV5-1 and TRBJ2-5; 11 nucleotides align to TRBD2. The CDR3 length is 16 residues. After removal of 3 bases from V and 4 bases from J, the junction contained 8 bases not matched to a gene. Per germline, CDR1 SGHRS and CDR2 YFSETQ. The CDR3 here is CASSWGPTSGGETQYF. The CDR3 coding sequence is TGCGCCAGCAGCTGGGGCCCCACTAGCGGGGGAGAGACCCAGTACTTC.

This clone was found a few times. This chain joins TRBV30 and TRBJ2-2; a possible D gene is TRBD2 (6 bases). The V gene lost 0 bases and the J gene lost 4 bases, with 12 bases spanning the gap. The CDR3 covers 15 residues. Germline V gives CDR1 GTSNPN, CDR2 SVGIG (reference sequence). The CDR3 region is CAWSVRREITGELFF. DNA of the CDR3: TGTGCCTGGAGTGTACGGCGGGAAATCACCGGGGAGCTGTTTTTT. The full variable domain, in which reference TRBV30 and TRBJ2-2 provide the parts outside the CDR3, is SQTIHQWPATLVQPVGSPLSLECTVEGTSNPNLYWYRQAAGRGLQLLFYSVGIGQISSEVPQNLSASRPQDRQFILSSKKLLLSDSGFYLCAWSVRREITGELFFGEGSRLTVL.

This rearrangement joins TRBV28 to TRBJ2-2; 8 bases map to TRBD2. The CDR3 sequence is 14 residues long. Trimming cost V 5 bases and J 6 bases; bases outside gene matches: 5. Germline V gives CDR1 MDHEN, CDR2 SYDVKM. CDR3 protein: CASSVGGAAGELFF. The CDR3 coding sequence is TGTGCCAGCAGTGTCGGGGGGGCGGCCGGGGAGCTGTTTTTT.